This T cell receptor (beta chain) was found in a study of beta chain features in type 1 diabetes. Findings and limits, study-wide: A moderate, significant TCRB CDR3 shortening appeared in type 1 diabetes across four CD4+ subsets. Diminished insertions and augmented deletions at VDJ junctions characterized type 1 diabetes patients. Patients' naive, central memory and regulatory TCRB repertoires appeared more alike than those of healthy donors.

The whole isolated RNA underwent reverse transcription, so sequencing captured expressed TCRB transcripts. Method: immunoSEQ multiplex PCR; TCRdb's copy keeps in-frame clones and lacks some. The sample comprises about 640,000 clones, 9.5% to 15% of which are singletons, and more than 0.09% rests with the top ten. Sorted populations all had greater than 95% purity. In regard to this clone: Its antigen is as yet unknown.

The germline V and J ends were trimmed by 0 bases and 1 base, with 9 bases remaining between them. The germline CDR1 and CDR2 sequences are SGHNT and YYREEE (reference sequence). The CDR3 runs to 15 residues. The sequenced sample was naive CD4+ T cells from blood. The receptor was isolated from a young man with type 1 diabetes. V and J are TRBV5-4 and TRBJ2-3, with unresolved D. The CDR3 region has the DNA TGTGCCAGCAGCTTGGATCTGCAGGGCACAGATACGCAGTATTTT. It is translated as CASSLDLQGTDTQYF.